This TCR beta chain appears in the sequencing data of a study of CD8 T cells in Susac syndrome. Findings and limits, study-wide: Clonal expansion was missing from Susac syndrome CD4+ T cell repertoires.

As concerns this clonotype: What it binds is not known.

Germline assignment: CDR1 SGHKS and CDR2 YYEKEE (reference sequence). Deletions cut 7 bases from V and 2 bases from J, with 12 bases between. The CDR3 extends over 13 amino acids. Random-hexamer reverse transcription was applied to roughly 0.5 to 1 ug RNA. The method of amplification for TCR beta CDR3 was immunoSEQ multiplex PCR, covering 54 Vbeta and 13 Jbeta. Each CDR3 protein gets one entry after TCRdb re-called the immunoSEQ multiplex PCR reads with MiXCR. The table lists hundreds of thousands of distinct CDR3 sequences, around 93% of them singletons. The chain employs TRBV5-5 and TRBJ2-5; D gene unclear. This receptor was obtained from a human donor with Susac syndrome. Source material: CD4+ T cells from PBMCs. The CDR3 nucleotides read TGTGCCAGCGGATCAGGAAAACAAGAGACCCAGTACTTC. It translates to CASGSGKQETQYF. Looking up the rest from reference TRBV5-5 and TRBJ2-5 gives the full variable domain: DAGVTQSPTHLIKTRGQQVTLRCSPISGHKSVSWYQQVLGQGPQFIFQYYEKEERGRGNFPDRFSARQFPNYSSELNVNALLLGDSALYLCASGSGKQETQYFGPGTRLLVL.